This entry lists 3 T cell receptor beta chains sequenced from one sample in a study of blood T cell repertoires in COVID-19. TCRdb's copy holds only in-frame clones and misses some; the assay was immunoSEQ multiplex PCR. The profile shows more than 100,000 clones, roughly 78% of them singletons. The material sequenced was peripheral blood. The receptors derive from a man in his sixties with active or convalescent COVID-19.

This sequence joins TRBV7-6 and TRBJ2-3; D might be TRBD1 (5 bases). V lost 1 base, J lost 2 bases, and 10 bases lay in between. The CDR3 spans 15 residues. Looked up from germline, CDR1 is SGHVS and CDR2 is FNYEAQ. The CDR3 reads CASSLVPRVTDTQYF. In DNA, the CDR3 is TGTGCCAGCAGCTTAGTCCCCAGGGTCACAGATACGCAGTATTTT.

The table lists this clone with a count of one. CDR3 protein: CASSPPGEGEQFF. Here the CDR3 DNA reads TGTGCCAGCAGTCCCCCGGGGGAAGGTGAGCAGTTCTTC. The rearrangement uses TRBV7-3 and TRBJ2-1; possibly TRBD2 for D (6 bases). This CDR3 has 13 residues. The V end was cut by 6 bases, the J end by 9 bases, with 15 bases between. In germline, CDR1 is SGHTA, CDR2 FQGTGA.

The chain combines TRBV11-3 with TRBJ2-7, with TRBD1 as a possible D gene (5 bases). The CDR3 sequence is 14 residues long. V shed 1 base and J shed 1 base, with 8 bases lying between them. Germline assignment: CDR1 SGHNT and CDR2 YENEEA. CDR3 sequence: CASSLGTSSYEQYF. CDR3 DNA sequence: TGTGCCAGCAGCTTAGGGACAAGTTCCTACGAGCAGTACTTC.